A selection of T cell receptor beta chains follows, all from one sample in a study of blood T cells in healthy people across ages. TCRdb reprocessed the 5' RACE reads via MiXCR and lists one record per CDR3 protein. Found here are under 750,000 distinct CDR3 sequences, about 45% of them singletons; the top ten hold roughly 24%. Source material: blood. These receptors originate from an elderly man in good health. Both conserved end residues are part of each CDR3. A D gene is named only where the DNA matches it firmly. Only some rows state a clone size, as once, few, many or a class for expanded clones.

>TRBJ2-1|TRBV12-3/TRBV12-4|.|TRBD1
TGTGCCAGCAGCTCTGGACAGGCAACCAATGAGCAGTTCTTC
CASSSGQATNEQFF
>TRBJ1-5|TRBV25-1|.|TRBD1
TGTGCCAGCAGTGAAGGGGGACAGGGAAACCAGCCCCAGCATTTT
CASSEGGQGNQPQHF
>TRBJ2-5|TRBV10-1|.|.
TGCGCCAGCAGTGGGTCAGGTCAAGAGACCCAGTACTTC
CASSGSGQETQYF
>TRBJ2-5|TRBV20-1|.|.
TGCAGTGCTAGGGGGGGCGTATTCGAGGGCGAGGAGACCCAGTACTTC
CSARGGVFEGEETQYF
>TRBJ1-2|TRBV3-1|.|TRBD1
TGTGCCAGCAGCTCCCGGGACAGGTCCAACTATGGCTACACCTTC
CASSSRDRSNYGYTF
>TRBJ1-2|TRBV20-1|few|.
TGCAGTGCTAGGGGAGAGGGGGACTATGGCTACACCTTC
CSARGEGDYGYTF
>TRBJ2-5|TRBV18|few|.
TGTGCCAGCTCACCACCGACGGTTCGAGAGACCCAGTACTTC
CASSPPTVRETQYF
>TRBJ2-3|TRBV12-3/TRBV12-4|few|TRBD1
TGTGCCAGCAGCCTAGGGGGCTTAATGCGAGATACGCAGTATTTT
CASSLGGLMRDTQYF
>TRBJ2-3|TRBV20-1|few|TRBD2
TGCAGTGCTGTAGCGGGAGGACCCCCGAATACGCAGTATTTT
CSAVAGGPPNTQYF
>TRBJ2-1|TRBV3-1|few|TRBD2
TGTGCCAGCAGCCAGGGATCGACTAGCGGGATTGACAATGAGCAGTTCTTC
CASSQGSTSGIDNEQFF
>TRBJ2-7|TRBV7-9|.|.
TGTGCCAGCAGCCCAAACACCTACGAGCAGTACTTC
CASSPNTYEQYF
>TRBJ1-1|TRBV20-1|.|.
TGCAGAACAGGGTTTGGCACTGAAGCTTTCTTT
CRTGFGTEAFF
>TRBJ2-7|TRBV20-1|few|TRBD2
TGCAGTGCTGGCGGACTAGCCGGCGTCTACGAGCAGTACTTC
CSAGGLAGVYEQYF
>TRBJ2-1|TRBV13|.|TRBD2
TGTGCCAGCAGCTTTGAAGGGAGGGCCGGCGATGAGCAGTTCTTC
CASSFEGRAGDEQFF
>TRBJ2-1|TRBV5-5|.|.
TGTGCCAGCAGCTTAACAGGGTCAGTTTACAATGAGCAGTTCTTC
CASSLTGSVYNEQFF
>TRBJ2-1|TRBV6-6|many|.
TGTGCCAGCAGGCCTCCGTCAAACTATGAGCAGTTCTTC
CASRPPSNYEQFF
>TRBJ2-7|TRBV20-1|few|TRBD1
TGCAGTGCTAAGGGACAGGGTAGGGCCGAGCAGTACTTC
CSAKGQGRAEQYF
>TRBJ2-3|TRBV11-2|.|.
TGTGCCAGCAGCTTAGTCCCCGGGCAGTTCACAGATACGCAGTATTTT
CASSLVPGQFTDTQYF
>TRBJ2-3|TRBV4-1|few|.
TGCGCCAGCAGCCAACAGGGAGCTAGCACAGATACGCAGTATTTT
CASSQQGASTDTQYF
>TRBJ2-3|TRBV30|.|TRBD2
TGTGCCCGAAAAGCGGGGGATACGCAGTATTTT
CARKAGDTQYF
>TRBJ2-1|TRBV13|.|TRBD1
TGTGCCAGCCGTACAGGGGCCCTGAACAATGAGCAGTTCTTC
CASRTGALNNEQFF
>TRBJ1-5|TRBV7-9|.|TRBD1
TGTGCCAGCAGCCGATGGGGGCCAGGGGGCACTCAGCCCCAGCATTTT
CASSRWGPGGTQPQHF
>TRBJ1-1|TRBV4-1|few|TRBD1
TGCGCCAGCAGCCCGGGGACAGGGTGGGAAAACACTGAAGCTTTCTTT
CASSPGTGWENTEAFF
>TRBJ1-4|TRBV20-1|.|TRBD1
TGCAGTGCTAGACCCGGACAGGGGTCTACTAATGAAAAACTGTTTTTT
CSARPGQGSTNEKLFF
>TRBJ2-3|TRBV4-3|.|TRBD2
TGCGCCAGCAGCCAAGATCGAGCTAGCGGGAGCACAGATACGCAGTATTTT
CASSQDRASGSTDTQYF
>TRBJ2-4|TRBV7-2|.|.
TGTGCCAGCAGCCGAGCGGGTACGGACATTCAGTACTTC
CASSRAGTDIQYF
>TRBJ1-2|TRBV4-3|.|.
TGCGCCAGCAGCCAAGATGAGGGATTCGCGTTGGGCTACACCTTC
CASSQDEGFALGYTF
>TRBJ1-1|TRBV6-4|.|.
TGTGCCAGCAGTGGGGCTTTCAGGCCTGAAGCTTTCTTT
CASSGAFRPEAFF
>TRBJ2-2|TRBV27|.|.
TGTGCCAGCAGTTTATTAAGCACCGGGGAGCTGTTTTTT
CASSLLSTGELFF
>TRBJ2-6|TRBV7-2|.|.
TGTGCCAGCAGCTTAAATCGGGCGGTAAGCTCTGGGGCCAACGTCCTGACTTTC
CASSLNRAVSSGANVLTF
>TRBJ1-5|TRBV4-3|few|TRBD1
TGCGCCAGCAGCCAGGGACAGACAAGCAATCAGCCCCAGCATTTT
CASSQGQTSNQPQHF
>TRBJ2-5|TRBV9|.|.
TGTGCCAGCAGTGGTGGACTACCCGAAGAGACCCAGTACTTC
CASSGGLPEETQYF
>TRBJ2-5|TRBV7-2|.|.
TGTGCCAGCAGCTTAAAGCTAGGAACAAGACAAGAGACCCAGTACTTC
CASSLKLGTRQETQYF
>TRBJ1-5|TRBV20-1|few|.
TGCAGTGCCATGGTAGGGGGTCAGCCCCAGCATTTT
CSAMVGGQPQHF
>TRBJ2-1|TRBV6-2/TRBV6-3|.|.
TGTGCCAGCAGTGCCCCGGACCGAGAGCAGTTCTTC
CASSAPDREQFF
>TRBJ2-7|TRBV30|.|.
TGTGCCTGGAGCAGGAACTACGAGCAGTACTTC
CAWSRNYEQYF
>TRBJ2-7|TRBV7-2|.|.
TGTGCCAGCAGCTTAGGCCCAGGGGAGGGCGAGCAGTACTTC
CASSLGPGEGEQYF